Listed here are 23 T cell receptor beta chains from one sample, sequenced in a study of control samples from healthy donors and cancer patients. TCRdb's table, derived via immunoSEQ multiplex PCR, lists solely in-frame clones and lacks some. Among roughly 80,000 clones listed, roughly 90% were seen once. Sequencing input: blood. These receptors were collected from a woman between 50 and 59 years old in good health.

The CDR3 nucleotides are TGTGCCAGTAGTGGCGGGGCGATGTATGAAAAACTGTTTTTT. Translating gives CASSGGAMYEKLFF. This chain connects TRBV19 to TRBJ1-4; TRBD1 is a possible D gene (5 bases). V lost 5 bases to trimming and J lost 6 bases, with 13 bases between them. The CDR3 length is 14 residues. Germline CDR1 reads LNHDA; CDR2 reads SQIVND (reference sequence).

This chain joins TRBV14 and TRBJ1-1; maybe TRBD1 (6 bases). The CDR3 extends over 16 amino acids. The V end was cut by 4 bases, the J end by 4 bases, with 19 bases between. Germline V gene lookup returns CDR1 SGHDN and CDR2 FVKESK. CDR3 region: CASSPRPTGPGTEAFF. For the CDR3, the DNA is TGTGCCAGCAGCCCCAGACCTACAGGGCCCGGCACTGAAGCTTTCTTT.

This clone has only a few counts. The chain is built from TRBV4-2 and TRBJ1-3; D gene ambiguous. This CDR3 has 13 amino acids. In germline, CDR1 is LGHNA, CDR2 YNFKEQ. Between the trimmed V and J ends, which lost 6 bases and 1 base, there was a span of 7 bases. CDR3 DNA: TGTGCCAGCAGTTCACAATCTGGAAACACCATATATTTT. Its translation is CASSSQSGNTIYF.

The genes are TRBV6-5 and TRBJ2-1, with a possible D match to TRBD1 (5 bases). Germline CDR1 and CDR2: MNHEY and SVGAGI. V was trimmed by 0 bases and J by 6 bases, leaving 12 bases between them. The CDR3 sequence is 15 residues long. In nucleotides, the CDR3 is TGTGCCAGCAGTTACTCTCAGGGCGGTATCAATGAGCAGTTCTTC. This sequence encodes CASSYSQGGINEQFF.

V and J are TRBV2 and TRBJ2-7; 10 nucleotides line up with TRBD2. In germline, CDR1 is SNHLY, CDR2 FYNNEI. The CDR3 spans 15 residues. Trimming took 7 bases from V and 2 from J; bases not matched to a gene: 8. The CDR3 reads CASTVSGGGTYEQYF. The CDR3 nucleotides are TGTGCCAGCACGGTCAGCGGGGGGGGCACCTACGAGCAGTACTTC.

The chain combines TRBV11-2 with TRBJ2-3; D ambiguous. V was shortened by 2 bases and J by 0 bases, with 9 bases between the two germline ends. Germline CDR1 and CDR2: SGHAT and FQNNGV. The CDR3 contains 15 residues. The CDR3 DNA is TGTGCCAGCAGCTTACGTTTGGGGAGCACAGATACGCAGTATTTT. The encoded protein is CASSLRLGSTDTQYF.

This clone was observed once. V is TRBV9 and J is TRBJ2-3, with D possibly matching TRBD1 (5 bases). The germline V and J ends were trimmed by 4 bases and 0 bases, with 9 bases remaining between them. Germline CDR1 reads SGDLS; CDR2 reads YYNGEE. The CDR3 length is 14 residues. The CDR3 coding sequence is TGTGCCAGCAGCCCCCACAGGAGCACAGATACGCAGTATTTT. Its translation: CASSPHRSTDTQYF. The whole variable domain, remainder taken from reference TRBV9 and TRBJ2-3, is DSGVTQTPKHLITATGQRVTLRCSPRSGDLSVYWYQQSLDQGLQFLIQYYNGEERAKGNILERFSAQQFPDLHSELNLSSLELGDSALYFCASSPHRSTDTQYFGPGTRLTVL.

The chain links TRBV5-1 to TRBJ2-1; 8 nucleotides agree with TRBD2. Germline assignment: CDR1 SGHRS and CDR2 YFSETQ. The CDR3 has 14 amino acids. V dropped 1 base and J dropped 6; count of bases not matched to a gene: 3. DNA of the CDR3: TGCGCCAGCAGCTTGAGCGGGGGTTTCAATGAGCAGTTCTTC. Translation gives CASSLSGGFNEQFF.

J is TRBJ1-4 and V is TRBV19, with 8 bases lining up with TRBD1. The CDR3 loop spans 17 amino acids. Germline CDR1 and CDR2: LNHDA and SQIVND (reference sequence). V dropped 3 bases and J dropped 7; count of bases not matched to a gene: 13. The CDR3 protein is CASSIGEDRVYGEKLFF. CDR3 bases: TGTGCCAGTAGTATTGGAGAGGACAGGGTCTATGGTGAAAAACTGTTTTTT.

In DNA, the CDR3 is TGTGCCAGCAGCAAACCGGACACGGTCTACGAGCAGTACTTC. Encoded protein: CASSKPDTVYEQYF. J is TRBJ2-7 and V is TRBV21-1; TRBD1, the D gene given by the table, was not confirmed from the DNA. TRBV21-1 is marked as a pseudogene. The CDR3 is 14 residues long.

The chain has TRBV30 and TRBJ2-3, with TRBD1 as a possible D gene (6 bases). V lost 4 bases and J lost 4, with 15 bases in between. CDR1 and CDR2 (germline): GTSNPN, SVGIG (reference sequence). The CDR3 is 14 residues long. The CDR3 DNA is TGTGCCTGGACCCGACGGGCAGGGGCAGATACGCAGTATTTT. Its translation: CAWTRRAGADTQYF. The variable domain in full, completed from reference TRBV30 and TRBJ2-3, reads SQTIHQWPATLVQPVGSPLSLECTVEGTSNPNLYWYRQAAGRGLQLLFYSVGIGQISSEVPQNLSASRPQDRQFILSSKKLLLSDSGFYLCAWTRRAGADTQYFGPGTRLTVL.

Only one count was recorded for this clone. The chain has TRBV5-4 and TRBJ2-3; 15 bases agree with TRBD2. The CDR3 extends over 15 amino acids. Germline-derived CDR1 and CDR2 are SGHNT and YYREEE (reference sequence). J gave up 6 bases and V 4 bases, and 3 bases lay outside the gene matches. The CDR3 protein is CASSHGLAGGDTQYF. The CDR3 coding sequence is TGTGCCAGCAGCCATGGACTAGCGGGGGGGGATACGCAGTATTTT.

The chain uses TRBV15 and TRBJ2-5, with D perhaps TRBD1 or TRBD2 (5 bases each). CDR1 and CDR2 from the germline V gene are LNHNV and YYDKDF (reference sequence). The CDR3 has 15 residues. Between the trimmed V and J ends, which lost 1 base and 2 bases, there was a span of 11 bases. CDR3 loop: CATSRVGDVQETQYF. DNA of the CDR3: TGTGCCACCAGCAGAGTGGGGGACGTACAAGAGACCCAGTACTTC.

This rearrangement joins TRBV9 to TRBJ1-2; D remains unclear. Germline V lookup: CDR1 SGDLS, CDR2 YYNGEE. Trimming cost V 0 bases and J 0 bases, with 9 bases left between them. The CDR3 runs 15 residues. CDR3 nucleotides: TGTGCCAGCAGCGTAGATGAGGTAACTAACTATGGCTACACCTTC. Translated: CASSVDEVTNYGYTF.

The chain has TRBV29-1 and TRBJ1-4; D perhaps matches TRBD1 (6 bases). CDR1 is SQVTM and CDR2 is ANQGSEA in the germline V gene. The V and J ends lost 2 bases and 2 bases respectively, with 15 bases between them. The CDR3 totals 16 residues. The CDR3 sequence is CSVELGGAATNEKLFF. CDR3 coding DNA: TGCAGCGTTGAACTGGGGGGCGCAGCGACTAATGAAAAACTGTTTTTT.

V is TRBV11-2 and J is TRBJ1-1; 10 nucleotides agree with TRBD1. V was clipped by 5 bases and J by 4 bases; unmatched bases: 10. The length of the CDR3 is 16 residues. The V gene's germline CDR1 is SGHAT and CDR2 FQNNGV. CDR3 sequence reads: CASSPDRGLRGTEAFF. CDR3 nucleotides: TGTGCCAGCAGCCCCGACAGGGGGCTGCGAGGCACTGAAGCTTTCTTT.

The rearrangement joins TRBV4-1 to TRBJ1-3, with TRBD1 identical over 10 bases. CDR1 is MGHRA, CDR2 YSYEKL, per germline. This CDR3 region has 16 residues. V was pared by 5 bases and J by 2 bases, with 6 bases of the junction left unmatched. The CDR3 sequence is CASSNDRGLTGNTIYF. CDR3 bases: TGCGCCAGCAGCAACGACAGGGGGCTCACTGGAAACACCATATATTTT.

In this sample, this clone turned up once. The chain couples TRBV11-2 to TRBJ2-2; D possibly corresponds to TRBD2 (7 bases). Trimming took off 5 bases at V and 0 bases at J, with 19 bases between the two ends. CDR1 and CDR2 (germline): SGHAT, FQNNGV. The CDR3 runs to 18 residues. CDR3 protein: CASSHWGGGNANTGELFF. For the CDR3, the DNA is TGTGCCAGCAGCCATTGGGGAGGGGGTAACGCGAACACCGGGGAGCTGTTTTTT. The entire variable domain, with the rest obtained from reference TRBV11-2 and TRBJ2-2, is as follows: EAGVAQSPRYKIIEKRQSVAFWCNPISGHATLYWYQQILGQGPKLLIQFQNNGVVDDSQLPKDRFSAERLKGVDSTLKIQPAKLEDSAVYLCASSHWGGGNANTGELFFGEGSRLTVL.

The V and J genes are TRBV27 and TRBJ2-5; D unresolved. Per the germline V gene, CDR1 is MNHEY and CDR2 is SMNVEV (reference sequence). The germline V and J ends were trimmed by 6 bases and 5 bases, with 16 bases remaining between them. This CDR3 is 14 amino acids long. CDR3 in amino acids: CASSPNEYRETQYF. The CDR3 DNA is TGTGCCAGCAGCCCTAACGAATACCGGGAGACCCAGTACTTC.

The chain combines TRBV2 with TRBJ2-3; 10 bases map to TRBD2. CDR1 SNHLY and CDR2 FYNNEI come from the germline V gene. This CDR3 has 14 residues. The junction had 4 bases not matched to a gene; V was cut back by 7 bases and J by 3 bases. CDR3 sequence (DNA): TGTGCCAGCAAGTCTAGCGGGGGTACAGATACGCAGTATTTT. As protein: CASKSSGGTDTQYF.

V is TRBV7-8 and J is TRBJ2-3; no clear D. Germline CDR1 reads SGHVS; CDR2 reads FQNEAQ. The length of the CDR3 is 13 residues. Trimming removed 0 bases from V and 4 bases from J, with 5 bases in between. In nucleotides, the CDR3 is TGTGCCAGCAGCTTAGCGCGCCCAGATACGCAGTATTTT. Translating gives CASSLARPDTQYF.

The chain employs TRBV5-8 and TRBJ1-1; 12 bases are shared with TRBD1. This CDR3 spans 18 amino acids. Per germline, CDR1 SGHTS and CDR2 YDEGEE. V shed 2 bases and J 0 bases; nucleotides not matched to a gene: 8. The CDR3 region is CASSLLGQGAMMNTEAFF. In DNA form, the CDR3 reads TGTGCCAGCAGCTTATTGGGACAGGGGGCCATGATGAACACTGAAGCTTTCTTT.

The CDR3 bases are TGTGCCAGCCAGGCAGCCCATAATGAAAAACTGTTTTTT. Its translation: CASQAAHNEKLFF. J is TRBJ1-4 and V is TRBV3-1 (or the pseudogene TRBV3-2); D unclear. Trimming took 8 bases from V and 4 from J, leaving 11 bases between them. Germline V gene lookup returns CDR1 LGHDT and CDR2 YNNKEL (reference sequence). The CDR3 is made up of 13 amino acids.